This T cell receptor (beta chain) is drawn from a study of cytomegalovirus exposure and HLA in healthy donors. PCR amplification relied on 60 Vbeta primers (plus 13 Jbeta primers). Measured with immunoSEQ multiplex PCR; TCRdb has only the in-frame clones, and not every one. The sample includes roughly 100,000 clones, over 65% of them seen just once. V lost 0 bases and J lost 5; bases outside the gene matches: 4. The germline V gene encodes CDR1 SGHNT and CDR2 YYREEE (reference sequence). The CDR3 sequence is 15 residues long. J is TRBJ2-5 and V is TRBV5-4, with TRBD1 matching 10 bases. Sequencing used PBMCs. This receptor was obtained from a man aged 40-55 years in good health and CMV-seropositive. The CDR3 nucleotides read TGTGCCAGCAGCTTGGGGGGGACAGGGGCCGAGACCCAGTACTTC. It codes for CASSLGGTGAETQYF.